These T cell receptor beta chains were read from a single sample in a study of human CD8 memory T cell subsets. TCRdb reprocessed the 5' RACE reads and stores each CDR3 protein as one record, lacking DNA. This repertoire includes some 5,400 distinct CDR3 sequences. Sequencing input: CD8+ T cells from PBMCs. These receptors were taken from a human donor in good health. CDR3s include the opening cysteine and the closing phenylalanine or tryptophan. Clone sizes are given selectively: once, few, many, or a class where the clone is expanded.

j_call clone_size v_call cdr3_aa
TRBJ2-7 - TRBV29-1 CSVEDAKAESSYEQYF
TRBJ2-1 - TRBV6-2/TRBV6-3 CASRSSGRDNEQFF
TRBJ1-1 - TRBV4-1 CAGSTGNTEAFF
TRBJ2-7 - TRBV20-1 CSARDLAGAYEQYF
TRBJ2-7 - TRBV25-1 CASSGGDSSYEQYF
TRBJ2-1 medium-sized TRBV7-2 CASSVNRDPTVEQFF
TRBJ2-5 - TRBV4-1 CASSQYGQGVETQYF
TRBJ1-2 - TRBV20-1 CSAIPTELRGTHGYTF
TRBJ1-1 medium-sized TRBV28 CASRIRTGAPEAFF
TRBJ2-7 - TRBV2 CASSPLSNEQYF
TRBJ2-1 - TRBV5-1 CASSFSSPLNEQFF
TRBJ1-2 - TRBV25-1 CASSGGQGVNYGYTF
TRBJ1-2 - TRBV13 CASSLGLGTRDYGYTF
TRBJ2-2 - TRBV5-6 CASSLVQGDTGELFF
TRBJ2-2 - TRBV5-1 CASSSAHTGELFF
TRBJ2-2 - TRBV6-2/TRBV6-3 CASSYSQTGELFF
TRBJ1-2 - TRBV12-3/TRBV12-4 CASSFRRGRDYTF
TRBJ2-7 - TRBV7-2 CASSGWGKNDFYEQYF
TRBJ2-4 - TRBV5-6 CASSLGTGSAIQYF
TRBJ2-3 - TRBV28 CASSSTGVVLSDTQYF
TRBJ2-1 - TRBV9 CASSSRLVGGEPPNEQFF
TRBJ2-7 - TRBV27 CATWDTPYEQYF
TRBJ2-3 medium-sized TRBV12-3/TRBV12-4 CASRWTSGSLDTQYF
TRBJ1-2 - TRBV7-9 CASSRTEIGYTF
TRBJ1-2 - TRBV25-1 CASSDGYGYTF
TRBJ2-2 - TRBV27 CASSPSTSLAGELFF